Listed below are T cell receptor beta chains from one sample, sequenced in a study of vaccination and CD4 T cells after COVID-19. TCRdb called the PCR reads again in MiXCR, with one record for every CDR3 protein. Of roughly 13,000 distinct CDR3 sequences detected, 62% appear once; the ten largest clones hold approximately 12%. Their recognized antigens are unknown. What was sequenced was CD4+ T cells from blood, cultured in vitro. These TCRs come from a human donor who had recovered from COVID-19. Both conserved end residues are part of each CDR3. D genes are given only for firm matches. Size is omitted from some rows. Given values are once, few, many or a class for expanded clones.

clone size: once; D gene: -; CDR3 length: 13; J gene: TRBJ2-7; V gene: TRBV21-1; CDR3 protein: CASSTTQSYEQYF; CDR3 DNA: TGTGCCAGCAGCACGACCCAGTCCTACGAGCAGTACTTC
clone size: once; D gene: TRBD2; CDR3 length: 13; J gene: TRBJ2-3; V gene: TRBV6-2/TRBV6-3; CDR3 protein: CASSYSTSSTQYF; CDR3 DNA: TGTGCCAGCAGTTACTCGACTAGCAGTACGCAGTATTTT
clone size: few; D gene: TRBD1; CDR3 length: 16; J gene: TRBJ1-6; V gene: TRBV7-8; CDR3 protein: CASSAGTGVGNSPLHF; CDR3 DNA: TGTGCCAGCAGCGCCGGGACAGGGGTTGGAAATTCACCCCTCCACTTT
clone size: once; D gene: TRBD2; CDR3 length: 14; J gene: TRBJ2-2; V gene: TRBV6-2/TRBV6-3; CDR3 protein: CASRGLAVTGELFF; CDR3 DNA: TGTGCCAGCAGGGGACTAGCGGTAACCGGGGAGCTGTTTTTT
clone size: -; D gene: -; CDR3 length: 14; J gene: TRBJ1-1; V gene: TRBV12-3/TRBV12-4; CDR3 protein: CASTSTGSYTEAFF; CDR3 DNA: TGTGCCAGCACCTCGACAGGCTCTTACACTGAAGCTTTCTTT
clone size: few; D gene: TRBD2; CDR3 length: 15; J gene: TRBJ2-1; V gene: TRBV7-3; CDR3 protein: CASSLGLAGYNEQFF; CDR3 DNA: TGTGCCAGCAGTCTCGGACTAGCGGGTTACAATGAGCAGTTCTTC
clone size: -; D gene: -; CDR3 length: 13; J gene: TRBJ2-7; V gene: TRBV21-1; CDR3 protein: CASSPRTNYEQYF; CDR3 DNA: TGTGCCAGCAGCCCTAGGACAAACTACGAGCAGTACTTC
clone size: medium-sized; D gene: TRBD2; CDR3 length: 16; J gene: TRBJ2-7; V gene: TRBV10-3; CDR3 protein: CAITAGQAAGGSEQYF; CDR3 DNA: TGTGCCATCACAGCAGGGCAGGCAGCGGGAGGATCCGAGCAGTACTTC
clone size: -; D gene: -; CDR3 length: 13; J gene: TRBJ2-5; V gene: TRBV2; CDR3 protein: CASSGQDRETQYF; CDR3 DNA: TGTGCCAGCAGTGGACAGGACCGAGAGACCCAGTACTTC
clone size: few; D gene: TRBD2; CDR3 length: 18; J gene: TRBJ2-7; V gene: TRBV6-5; CDR3 protein: CASSSGRRGLAHSYEQYF; CDR3 DNA: TGTGCCAGCAGTTCAGGGAGGCGGGGACTAGCGCACTCCTACGAGCAGTACTTC
clone size: -; D gene: TRBD1; CDR3 length: 14; J gene: TRBJ2-5; V gene: TRBV7-2; CDR3 protein: CASRQDRGDETQYF; CDR3 DNA: TGTGCCAGCCGACAGGACAGGGGCGATGAGACCCAGTACTTC
clone size: once; D gene: TRBD1; CDR3 length: 13; J gene: TRBJ2-2; V gene: TRBV28; CDR3 protein: CASGTGDTGELFF; CDR3 DNA: TGTGCCAGCGGGACAGGGGACACCGGGGAGCTGTTTTTT
clone size: -; D gene: -; CDR3 length: 14; J gene: TRBJ2-7; V gene: TRBV7-8; CDR3 protein: CASSLEVVAYEQYF; CDR3 DNA: TGTGCCAGCAGCTTAGAAGTCGTAGCCTACGAGCAGTACTTC
clone size: -; D gene: -; CDR3 length: 13; J gene: TRBJ1-1; V gene: TRBV7-3; CDR3 protein: CASSLNQGFEAFF; CDR3 DNA: TGTGCCAGCAGCTTAAATCAGGGGTTTGAAGCTTTCTTT
clone size: -; D gene: -; CDR3 length: 15; J gene: TRBJ2-7; V gene: TRBV19; CDR3 protein: CASSMYTQGSAEQYF; CDR3 DNA: TGTGCCAGTAGTATGTATACACAGGGAAGCGCCGAGCAGTACTTC
clone size: few; D gene: -; CDR3 length: 11; J gene: TRBJ1-2; V gene: TRBV24-1; CDR3 protein: CATSERDGYTF; CDR3 DNA: TGTGCCACCAGTGAAAGGGACGGCTACACCTTC
clone size: -; D gene: -; CDR3 length: 12; J gene: TRBJ2-2; V gene: TRBV20-1; CDR3 protein: CSARTDTGELFF; CDR3 DNA: TGCAGTGCTAGAACGGATACCGGGGAGCTGTTTTTT
clone size: -; D gene: TRBD1; CDR3 length: 19; J gene: TRBJ2-1; V gene: TRBV20-1; CDR3 protein: CSARPGGGFWDRGLDEQFF; CDR3 DNA: TGCAGTGCTAGACCCGGAGGTGGTTTTTGGGACAGGGGGTTAGATGAGCAGTTCTTC
clone size: large; D gene: -; CDR3 length: 16; J gene: TRBJ1-6; V gene: TRBV2; CDR3 protein: CASSEARTDMGSPLHF; CDR3 DNA: TGTGCCAGCAGTGAAGCCCGGACAGACATGGGTTCACCCCTCCACTTT
clone size: once; D gene: TRBD1; CDR3 length: 15; J gene: TRBJ1-2; V gene: TRBV15; CDR3 protein: CATSRTGQGVYGYTF; CDR3 DNA: TGTGCCACCAGCAGAACAGGACAGGGGGTTTACGGCTACACCTTC
clone size: -; D gene: -; CDR3 length: 14; J gene: TRBJ2-5; V gene: TRBV20-1; CDR3 protein: CSAPFNNKVETQYF; CDR3 DNA: TGCAGTGCTCCCTTCAACAACAAGGTAGAGACCCAGTACTTC
clone size: few; D gene: TRBD2; CDR3 length: 16; J gene: TRBJ2-7; V gene: TRBV7-6; CDR3 protein: CASSLEETSGPDEQYF; CDR3 DNA: TGTGCCAGCAGCTTAGAAGAAACTAGCGGACCAGACGAGCAGTACTTC
clone size: -; D gene: TRBD2; CDR3 length: 14; J gene: TRBJ2-7; V gene: TRBV5-4; CDR3 protein: CASSSSGYSYEQYF; CDR3 DNA: TGTGCCAGCAGCTCTAGCGGTTACTCCTACGAGCAGTACTTC
clone size: few; D gene: -; CDR3 length: 11; J gene: TRBJ2-1; V gene: TRBV20-1; CDR3 protein: CSANVYNEQFF; CDR3 DNA: TGCAGTGCTAACGTGTACAATGAGCAGTTCTTC
clone size: few; D gene: -; CDR3 length: 16; J gene: TRBJ1-1; V gene: TRBV6-1; CDR3 protein: CASSTTHREGNTEAFF; CDR3 DNA: TGTGCCAGCAGTACAACCCACAGGGAGGGGAACACTGAAGCTTTCTTT